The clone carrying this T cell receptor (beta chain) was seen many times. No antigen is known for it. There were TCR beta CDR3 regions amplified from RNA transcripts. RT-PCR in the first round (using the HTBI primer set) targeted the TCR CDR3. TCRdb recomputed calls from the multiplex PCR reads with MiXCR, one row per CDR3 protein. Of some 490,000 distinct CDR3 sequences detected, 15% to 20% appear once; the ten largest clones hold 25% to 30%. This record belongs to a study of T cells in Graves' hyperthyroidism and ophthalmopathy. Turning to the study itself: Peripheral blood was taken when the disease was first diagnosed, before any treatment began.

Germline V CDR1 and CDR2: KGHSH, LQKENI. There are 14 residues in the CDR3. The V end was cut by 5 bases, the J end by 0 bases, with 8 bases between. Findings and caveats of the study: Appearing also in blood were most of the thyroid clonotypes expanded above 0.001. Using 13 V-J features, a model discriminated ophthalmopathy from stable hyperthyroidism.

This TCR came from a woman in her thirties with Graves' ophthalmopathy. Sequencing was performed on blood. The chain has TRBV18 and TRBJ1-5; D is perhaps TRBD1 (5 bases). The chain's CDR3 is CASSRQYSNQPQHF. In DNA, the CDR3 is TGTGCCAGCTCAAGACAGTATAGCAATCAGCCCCAGCATTTT.